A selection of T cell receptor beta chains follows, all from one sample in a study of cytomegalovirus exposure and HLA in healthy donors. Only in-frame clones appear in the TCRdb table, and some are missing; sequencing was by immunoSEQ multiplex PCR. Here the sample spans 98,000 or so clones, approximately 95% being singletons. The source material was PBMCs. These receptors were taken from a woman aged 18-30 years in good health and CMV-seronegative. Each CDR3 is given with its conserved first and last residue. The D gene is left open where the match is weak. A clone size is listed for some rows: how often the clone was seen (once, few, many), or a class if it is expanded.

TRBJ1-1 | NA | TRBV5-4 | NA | TGTGCCAGCAGCGTTACAGGGACCGGTGAAGCTTTCTTT | CASSVTGTGEAFF
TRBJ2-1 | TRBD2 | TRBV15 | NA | TGTGCCACCAGTACTTTCCTCGGGGGGTACAATGAGCAGTTCTTC | CATSTFLGGYNEQFF
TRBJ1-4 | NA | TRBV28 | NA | TGTGCCAGCAGCCCCAGACTCTCGGCTAATGAAAAACTGTTTTTT | CASSPRLSANEKLFF
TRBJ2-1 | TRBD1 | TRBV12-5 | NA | TGTGCTAGTGGTTTGGTACGGGACAGCGAGCAGTTCTTC | CASGLVRDSEQFF
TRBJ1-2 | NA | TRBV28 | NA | TGTGCCAGCAGTTTGAGGTACAGGTATTATGGCTACACCTTC | CASSLRYRYYGYTF
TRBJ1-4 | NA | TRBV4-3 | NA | TGCGCCAGCAGCCAAGCCGGGGCAACTAATGAAAAACTGTTTTTT | CASSQAGATNEKLFF
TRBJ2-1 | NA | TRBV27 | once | TGTGCCAGCAGACCCCCTCTTCGGCTTGGGGCCAACAATGAGCAGTTCTTC | CASRPPLRLGANNEQFF
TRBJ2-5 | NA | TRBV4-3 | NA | TGCGCCAGCAGCCAAGATTTAGAAGAGACCCAGTACTTC | CASSQDLEETQYF
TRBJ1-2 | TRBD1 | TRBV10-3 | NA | TGTGCCATCAGTGAGGCAGGGGGTTACTATGGCTACACCTTC | CAISEAGGYYGYTF
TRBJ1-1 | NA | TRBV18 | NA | TGTGCCAGCTCGAACAGGGTTGTAACGACTGAAGCTTTCTTT | CASSNRVVTTEAFF
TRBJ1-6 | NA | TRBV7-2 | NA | TGTGCCAGCAGCTTAGCGGGCCAGGGGTATAATTCACCCCTCCACTTT | CASSLAGQGYNSPLHF
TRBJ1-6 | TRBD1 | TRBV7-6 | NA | TGTGCCAGCAGCCCCCAGAGGACAGGGGGCAATTCACCCCTCCACTTT | CASSPQRTGGNSPLHF
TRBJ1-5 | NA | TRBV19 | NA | TGTGCCAGTAGTCCCCGGACAGCTAATAGCAATCAGCCCCAGCATTTT | CASSPRTANSNQPQHF
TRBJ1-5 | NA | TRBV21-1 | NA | TGTGCCAGCAGCAAAGGGGACAGGGCAAGAGGGAGGCCCTTCTGCAATCAGCCCCAGCATTTT | CASSKGDRARGRPFCNQPQHF
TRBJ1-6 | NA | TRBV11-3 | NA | TGTGCCAGCAGCGAAGGACAGCGGGGACCCCTCCACTTT | CASSEGQRGPLHF
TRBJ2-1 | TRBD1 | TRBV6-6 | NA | TGTGCCAGCAGTCCTGGGACAGACTACAATGAGCAGTTCTTC | CASSPGTDYNEQFF
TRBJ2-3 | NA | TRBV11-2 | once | TGTGCCAGCAGCTTTGGCGGGGCACTCACAGATACGCAGTATTTT | CASSFGGALTDTQYF
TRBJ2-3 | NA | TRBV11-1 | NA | TGTGCCAGCAGCTTAAGTTCCGCGGCACGCAGCACAGATACGCAGTATTTT | CASSLSSAARSTDTQYF
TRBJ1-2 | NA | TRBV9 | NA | TGTGCCAGCAGCGCCGAATGGACAGAGACTGGCTACACCTTC | CASSAEWTETGYTF
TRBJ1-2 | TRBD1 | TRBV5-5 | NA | TGTGCCAGCAGTACAGGGGGCGGGACTTCGGGTGGCTACACCTTC | CASSTGGGTSGGYTF
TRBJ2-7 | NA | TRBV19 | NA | TGTGCCAGTAGTATAGGACGAGGCTCCTACGAGCAGTACTTC | CASSIGRGSYEQYF
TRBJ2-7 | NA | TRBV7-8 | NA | TGTGCCAGCAGCCTCGACGGGACTCTAAGCTCCTACGAGCAGTACTTC | CASSLDGTLSSYEQYF
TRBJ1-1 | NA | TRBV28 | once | TGTGCCAGCAGTTTATCCCACAGAAGGATCACTGAAGCTTTCTTT | CASSLSHRRITEAFF
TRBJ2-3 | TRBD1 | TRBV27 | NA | TGTGCCAGCGGACTCCGGGACAGAAAGTCGACGCAGTATTTT | CASGLRDRKSTQYF
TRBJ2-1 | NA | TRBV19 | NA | TGTGCCAGTAATGGCGGACAGTTGTACAATGAGCAGTTCTTC | CASNGGQLYNEQFF
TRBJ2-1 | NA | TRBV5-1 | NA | TGCGCCAGCAGTACCGGGACAGAGCAGTTCTTC | CASSTGTEQFF
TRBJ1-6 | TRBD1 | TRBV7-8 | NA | TGTGCCAGCAGCTTGACAGGGATAAGCTCCTATAATTCACCCCTCCACTTT | CASSLTGISSYNSPLHF
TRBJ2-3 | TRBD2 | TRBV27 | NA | TGTGCCAGCAGTTGGAGCGGGGGGCCCAGCACAGATACGCAGTATTTT | CASSWSGGPSTDTQYF
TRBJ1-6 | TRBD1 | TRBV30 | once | TGTGCCTGGAGCGAGGGACAGATTTTAAGCTCCTATAATTCACCCCTCCACTTT | CAWSEGQILSSYNSPLHF
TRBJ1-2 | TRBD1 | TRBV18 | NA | TGTGCCAGCTCACCACTGGGACAGGCTGATGGCTACACCTTC | CASSPLGQADGYTF
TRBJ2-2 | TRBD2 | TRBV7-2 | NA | TGTGCCAGCAGCTTGGCGGGGGGTTTCGGGGAGCTGTTTTTT | CASSLAGGFGELFF
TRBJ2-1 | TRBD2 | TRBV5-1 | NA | TGCGCCAGCCGACCCGGCTCAGCGGGGGGGTACAATGAGCAGTTCTTC | CASRPGSAGGYNEQFF
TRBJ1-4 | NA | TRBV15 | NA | TGTGCCACCAGCAGAGATTGGCAGTCTAATGAAAAACTGTTTTTT | CATSRDWQSNEKLFF
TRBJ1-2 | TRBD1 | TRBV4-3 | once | TGCGCCAGCAGCCATACCCGGGACAGCCGCTATGGCTACACCTTC | CASSHTRDSRYGYTF
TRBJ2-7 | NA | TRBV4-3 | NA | TGCGCCAGCAGCCAAGTTTATAGGGAGTCCGAGCAGTACTTC | CASSQVYRESEQYF
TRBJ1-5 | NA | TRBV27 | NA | TGTGCCAGCAGGGGCCCCAATCAGCCCCAGCATTTT | CASRGPNQPQHF
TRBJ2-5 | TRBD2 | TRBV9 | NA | TGTGCCAGCAGCGTAGCAGGCGGGGGTGTCGAGACCCAGTACTTC | CASSVAGGGVETQYF
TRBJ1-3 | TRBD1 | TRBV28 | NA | TGTGCCAGCAGTTTCGGGACAGGCTCTGGAAACACCATATATTTT | CASSFGTGSGNTIYF
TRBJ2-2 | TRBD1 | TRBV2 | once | TGTGCCAGCAGCGGACAGGGGGTGTACACCGGGGAGCTGTTTTTT | CASSGQGVYTGELFF
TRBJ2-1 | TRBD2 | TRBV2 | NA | TGTGCCAGCAGGGCTAGGAGCGGGGGGGAAGATGAGCAGTTCTTC | CASRARSGGEDEQFF
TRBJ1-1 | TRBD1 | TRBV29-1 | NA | TGCAGCGTTGGTAGGGGGGACAGGGGGCGCGGGAACACTGAAGCTTTCTTT | CSVGRGDRGRGNTEAFF